This TCR beta chain was found in a study of cytomegalovirus exposure and HLA in healthy donors (dated by TCRdb to between 2016 and 2019). Notes on the research overall: An earlier analysis of approximately 600 of the donors reported 250 to 300 Gb of sequence data and some 120 million unique TCR beta sequences from about 179 million T cells. Roughly 300 gigabases of sequencing data and around 87 million unique TCR sequences were included in an early release covering around 650 HLA-typed donors. The genetic ancestry cluster associated with self-reported Caucasian donors included 81% of the roughly 400 genotyped donors. The T cell repertoires of about 700 subjects were profiled by immunosequencing and related to cytomegalovirus serostatus. To predict cytomegalovirus infection status, the study brought together high-throughput TCR immunosequencing, statistical association of individual TCRs with disease status, and machine learning. Donor age, sex, ethnicity and CMV serostatus were compiled together with the repertoire data. Because of strong linkage in the cohort, five DR-DQ haplotypes were treated as single units for association and clustering. In a later analysis, previously published TCR beta repertoires from several hundred donors were re-analyzed and high-resolution HLA genotyping was added so that TCR occurrence patterns could be studied. Every discovery cohort repertoire had been produced on one sequencing platform. Among some 410 genotyped donors of the cohort, an average of around 250,000 unique TCR beta nucleotide sequences was sequenced per donor, of which about 18% were non-productive. The aim of the study was to test whether cataloging public T cell receptors could identify signatures of past pathogen exposure. Both class I and class II loci were covered by HLA typing, at four-digit resolution. A later genetic analysis took genome-wide SNP genotypes for about 60% of the roughly 670 donors and used that subset as a discovery cohort. Rather than using new phenotypic data, the later analysis identified candidate immune exposures from TCR beta sequences and from how often those sequences occurred across donors. Along with the approximately 650-subject first cohort, a separate validation cohort of around 120 different subjects was used. To decide whether each TCR beta V gene segment behaved as functional or pseudogenic, an earlier analysis of approximately 600 of the donors relied on high-throughput TCR beta sequencing. Typing coverage varied by locus: about 629-640 donors for A, B, C, DRB1 and DQB1; approximately 560 for DQA1; around 610 for DPA1; approximately 490 for DPB1.

The method was the immunoSEQ multiplex PCR assay. The multiplex PCR relied on a mix of 60 forward primers for TCR Vbeta segments and 13 reverse primers for TCR Jbeta segments. The CDR3 region of rearranged TCR beta genes was amplified from genomic DNA by a multiplex PCR assay. Amplified TCR beta libraries were sequenced as 87-base-pair reads on the Illumina HiSeq System. Processing in the source paper ran as follows. A later analysis counted 65 million to 90 million unique TCR beta chains across the 700 or so repertoires, and some 11 million of these chains were shared by at least two donors. Raw reads were error-corrected and collapsed into unique sequences with a nearest-neighbor algorithm that merged closely related sequences to remove PCR and sequencing errors. To assign V, D and J gene segments, CDR3 sequences were aligned to IMGT reference sequences. For a sequence to be retained, a match of at least six nucleotides to both a V gene segment and a J gene segment was required. A rearrangement counted as productive if the CDR3 had no stop codons and remained in frame with V and J, and every other rearrangement counted as non-productive. CDR3 was defined by IMGT convention, running from the second conserved V-encoded cysteine to the conserved J-encoded phenylalanine. The earlier analysis of more than 450 of the donors excluded sequences that lacked an unambiguous match to a single V gene segment. In an earlier analysis of about 590 of the donors, a V segment was called functional when productive rearrangements were above 56.7%, and segregating when the standard deviation between donors exceeded 5%. A statistical classification framework was built to diagnose cytomegalovirus status from the catalog of TCR beta chain sequences. A later analysis assigned V and J genes by comparing TCR nucleotide sequences with IMGT/GENE-DB human TR gene sequences. The TCRdist pipeline was used in a later analysis to assign CDR3 sequences and most-parsimonious VDJ recombination scenarios. In a later analysis, every TCR beta chain was defined by the combination of its CDR3 amino acid sequence and its V-gene family, and reads without a unique V-gene family were dropped. To address suspected cross-contamination and a sequencing artifact, a later analysis removed approximately 600 highly shared, low-generation-probability nucleotide sequences. In a later analysis, a clonal expansion index for each public chain was calculated from normalized within-repertoire ranks of inferred template counts. A later analysis computed generation probabilities with a VDJ recombination model fitted to out-of-frame rearrangements, and checked the results against IGoR. Hypergeometric tests were used in a later analysis to score TCR-TCR, TCR-HLA and TCR-CMV co-occurrence, with a repertoire-size bias correction applied to the TCR pairs. A later analysis estimated false discovery rates by permuting HLA or CMV assignments 20 times. In a later analysis, co-occurring TCRs were grouped using DBSCAN, with TCRdist sequence similarity added in when clustering inside HLA-allele-positive subsets. Repertoires with fewer than 30,000 or more than 120,000 public chains, plus five repertoires with anomalous nucleotide sharing, were excluded from co-occurrence clustering. TCRdb took this table from immuneACCESS and kept in-frame rearrangements with V and J called. Such tables lack part of the clones; where checked against another copy, unresolved V genes explain under half of the gap, and the rest is unexplained. For V, J and clone size, that table is used; D and trimming come from the DNA. This sample gives about 140,000 clones in total; 70% to 85% of them show up just once. Together, the top ten hold 1.4% to 1.5% of the sample.

In total, approximately 610 healthy bone marrow donors made up the cohort. All cohort members were sampled while nominally healthy, although unrecorded immune exposures were likely present. The donor was CMV seropositive and belonged to the group of 250 to 350 seropositive cohort members. A peripheral blood sample was provided by each donor, and peripheral blood mononuclear cells were used for TCR beta sequencing. The Qiagen DNeasy Blood Extraction Kit was used to extract genomic DNA from the blood cell samples. CDR1 and CDR2, looked up from the germline V gene, are MNHNS and SASEGT. The CDR3, from cysteine to phenylalanine, totals 14 residues. The CDR3 DNA has 42 bases and is translated from base 1. Trimming takes 7 bases from V and 2 bases from J, and the germline ends sit 15 bases apart. This clone was seen just once. It lacks a known antigen. Base quality data are lacking; no much larger clone is found one base away.

Points the paper makes about the study in general: In a later analysis, more than 15,000 TCR beta sequences were associated with specific HLA alleles at a false discovery rate of 0.05. The authors suggested that the approach could potentially be extended to other disease states and immunological phenotypes. A later genetic analysis reported fewer N-insertions in productive TCRs among donors in an Asian-associated ancestry cluster than the approximately 700-donor mean. While some public TCRs were present in many individuals, most TCR sequences turned up only very rarely across donors. In both the original and validation cohorts, the classifier was reported to diagnose cytomegalovirus status with high specificity and sensitivity. A cluster of highly shared sequence variants was judged likely to represent a technical artifact of the sequencing pipeline. Because the 87-base-pair reads could not distinguish some IMGT-functional V segments, including TRBV6-2 and TRBV6-3, those segments were excluded. This cohort had only TCR beta chains sequenced, and the lack of alpha or paired-chain data limited which features could be detected. The only immune exposure information available for the cohort was CMV serostatus. The study gave a list of around 170 TCR beta chains associated with cytomegalovirus. An earlier analysis of around 600 of the donors showed that most TCR beta V segments appeared in productive rearrangements either about 90% or about 30% of the time, which broadly matched IMGT annotations. Strong co-occurrence of HLA alleles, especially DR and DQ, made assigning TCR associations to individual alleles difficult. Compared with equally common non-associated chains, HLA-associated TCR beta chains in a later analysis were more clonally expanded and had lower generation probabilities. In a later analysis, TCR association rates were found to vary across HLA loci, with the most associated TCRs seen for DRB1 alleles and the fewest for HLA-C alleles. Roughly uniform sequencing depth across donors was assumed in presence/absence analyses, although this assumption may not hold. Because HLA typing was missing for some donors at each locus, association tests included only the typed subset. A later analysis reported that several top co-occurrence clusters appeared linked to parvovirus B19, influenza, CMV and Epstein-Barr virus. In a later analysis, most CMV-associated TCR beta chains were found to appear HLA-restricted, with HLA associations seemingly driven largely by CMV exposure. A further reported finding was that TCR beta sequences accurately predicted the HLA-A and HLA-B alleles for most subjects in the first cohort. Fewer than 20 rarely observed V segments, including chromosome 9 orphons, were excluded from the earlier analysis of several hundred of the donors because counts were too low. In vitro tests confirmed that a few of the cytomegalovirus-associated TCR beta chains recognize cytomegalovirus antigens. V-gene and J-gene trimming of TCR beta chains was associated with a missense DCLRE1C variant in a later genetic analysis, and the association was replicated in an independent cohort. Correlated functional status among segregating V segments might be attributable to linkage disequilibrium, but an unknown experimental factor could not be ruled out.

This TCR came from a man in his thirties or forties in good health and CMV-seropositive. The rearranged chain carries TRBV6-1 and TRBJ2-7; a tentative D call is TRBD2 (5 bases match). The specimen was PBMCs. The CDR3 sequence is CASTRASPTYEQYF. The nucleotides read TGTGCCAGCACGCGGGCCTCCCCTACCTACGAGCAGTACTTC.